A single sample is the source of the 21 T cell receptor beta chains below, sequenced in a study of radiation and T cells in renal cell carcinoma. Noted time point: blood 4 weeks post-SBRT, at nephrectomy. The treatment here: 15 Gy SBRT to primary tumor, nephrectomy 4 weeks later. Data came from immunoSEQ multiplex PCR; TCRdb stores just in-frame clones and leaves some out. The repertoire includes about 78,000 clones, approximately 90% of them detected once, and about 6% sits in the top ten. This material consisted of blood, taken from a patient whose treatment included radiotherapy and nephrectomy. All receptors derive from a woman between 70 and 85 years old with renal cell carcinoma.

This rearrangement joins TRBV9 to TRBJ2-3; a weak D match, TRBD2 (6 bases). The V gene lost 0 bases and the J gene lost 1 base, with 15 bases spanning the gap. The CDR3 is 17 residues long. The germline gives CDR1 SGDLS, CDR2 YYNGEE. The CDR3 sequence: CASSVEPAGHRTDTQYF. As DNA, the CDR3 is TGTGCCAGCAGCGTAGAACCGGCGGGGCACCGCACAGATACGCAGTATTTT.

V gene TRBV28 combines with J gene TRBJ1-6, with a weak D call TRBD1 (6 bases). Germline CDR1 and CDR2: MDHEN and SYDVKM. The CDR3 has 14 amino acids. Trimming took off 7 bases at V and 7 bases at J, with 14 bases between the two ends. CDR3 sequence reads: CASTARGKNSPLHF. The CDR3 bases are TGTGCCAGCACCGCGAGGGGGAAGAATTCACCCCTCCACTTT.

The rearrangement links TRBV7-9 to TRBJ2-3; the D gene is possibly TRBD1 (5 bases). V was cut by 0 bases and J by 0 bases, with 16 bases left in between. The germline gives CDR1 SEHNR, CDR2 FQNEAQ (reference sequence). CDR3 size: 18 residues. DNA for the CDR3: TGTGCCAGCAGCTTAGCGTGGGCAGGGATATCTAGCACAGATACGCAGTATTTT. It translates to CASSLAWAGISSTDTQYF. Based on the CDR3 plus reference TRBV7-9 and TRBJ2-3, the full variable domain is DTGVSQNPRHKITKRGQNVTFRCDPISEHNRLYWYRQTLGQGPEFLTYFQNEAQLEKSRLLSDRFSAERPKGSFSTLEIQRTEQGDSAMYLCASSLAWAGISSTDTQYFGPGTRLTVL.

V is TRBV18 and J is TRBJ2-1, with 7 bases matching TRBD1. This CDR3 is built from 15 residues. Losses at the gene ends were 3 bases for V and 2 bases for J; bases not matched to a gene: 4. Germline loops: CDR1 KGHSH, CDR2 LQKENI. CDR3 in amino acids: CASSPNRGAYNEQFF. CDR3 DNA: TGTGCCAGCTCACCGAACAGGGGAGCCTACAATGAGCAGTTCTTC.

In its sample, this clone was seen once. Written as DNA, the CDR3 is TGTGCCAGCAGGTTTAGCGGCAGGCACACCGGGGAGCTGTTTTTT. Amino acids: CASRFSGRHTGELFF. V usage is TRBV11-2 and J usage is TRBJ2-2; TRBD2 might be the D (6 bases). This CDR3 comprises 15 residues. Trimming took 6 bases from V and 3 from J, leaving 14 bases between them. Germline assignment: CDR1 SGHAT and CDR2 FQNNGV.

The chain employs TRBV6-5 and TRBJ2-6; D call uncertain. This CDR3 is built from 15 residues. CDR1 MNHEY and CDR2 SVGAGI come from the germline V gene. V was shortened by 2 bases and J by 0 bases, with 5 bases between the two germline ends. CDR3 nucleotides: TGTGCCAGCAGTTACGTATCCTCTGGGGCCAACGTCCTGACTTTC. Its protein is CASSYVSSGANVLTF.

This clone was seen a single time. The rearrangement joins TRBV30 to TRBJ1-3; unclear D gene. The CDR3 consists of 16 residues. V lost 2 bases to trimming and J lost 0 bases, with 14 bases between them. Per the germline V gene, CDR1 is GTSNPN and CDR2 is SVGIG (reference sequence). In DNA, the CDR3 is TGTGCCTGGAGTCCCCTACGGGAGTTCTCTGGAAACACCATATATTTT. It yields the protein CAWSPLREFSGNTIYF.

The rearrangement links TRBV14 to TRBJ1-1; 10 positions match TRBD1. Germline values: CDR1 SGHDN, CDR2 FVKESK. V was pared by 0 bases and J by 6 bases, with 16 bases of the junction left unmatched. CDR3 size: 19 residues. CDR3 loop: CASSQDPGQGRRIWAEAFF. DNA for the CDR3: TGTGCCAGCAGCCAAGATCCGGGACAGGGGCGGAGGATTTGGGCTGAAGCTTTCTTT. The variable domain in full, completed from reference TRBV14 and TRBJ1-1, reads EAGVTQFPSHSVIEKGQTVTLRCDPISGHDNLYWYRRVMGKEIKFLLHFVKESKQDESGMPNNRFLAERTGGTYSTLKVQPAELEDSGVYFCASSQDPGQGRRIWAEAFFGQGTRLTVV.

The chain uses TRBV19 and TRBJ2-1; D assignment may be TRBD1 or TRBD2 (6 bases each). The germline gives CDR1 LNHDA, CDR2 SQIVND (reference sequence). The V and J ends lost 6 bases and 0 bases respectively, with 12 bases between them. The CDR3 runs 15 residues. The CDR3 reads CASSPRDTSYNEQFF. CDR3 nucleotides: TGTGCCAGTAGCCCGCGGGACACCTCCTACAATGAGCAGTTCTTC.

The rearrangement links TRBV28 to TRBJ1-5; no reliable D call. The germline V gene encodes CDR1 MDHEN and CDR2 SYDVKM. The length of the CDR3 is 16 residues. V was shortened by 8 bases and J by 6 bases, with 23 bases between the two germline ends. CDR3 DNA sequence: TGTGCCAGCCCCCCCTCGACCGGGCTACGGAGTCAGCCCCAGCATTTT. Its protein product is CASPPSTGLRSQPQHF.

V and J are TRBV10-3 and TRBJ2-2; TRBD2 is a possible D gene (5 bases). Germline lookup yields CDR1 ENHRY and CDR2 SYGVKD. The CDR3 runs to 19 residues. V shed 0 bases and J shed 4 bases, with 21 bases lying between them. Written as DNA, the CDR3 is TGTGCCATCAGTGAGTCAGAGCGGCAGCGTCGAGGAGGCACCGGGGAGCTGTTTTTT. Protein: CAISESERQRRGGTGELFF.

Only one count was recorded for this clone. The chain couples TRBV5-1 to TRBJ2-7, with 7 bases fitting TRBD2. V was pared by 1 base and J by 3 bases, with 7 bases of the junction left unmatched. Germline loops: CDR1 SGHRS, CDR2 YFSETQ. This CDR3 is built from 15 residues. In nucleotides, the CDR3 is TGCGCCAGCAGCTTGCTAAGCGGGGCATACTACGAGCAGTACTTC. It codes for CASSLLSGAYYEQYF.

Notes on this clone: Given the absence of the conserved phenylalanine or tryptophan at the CDR3 end, a read error is likely. The DNA is omitted, as the CDR3 cannot be located on it reliably, and the CDR3 follows TCRdb's listing. CDR3 protein: CASGAPPFGCPI. This rearrangement joins TRBV12-5 to TRBJ2-4. Germline loops: CDR1 LGHNT, CDR2 FRNRAP. Ends included, the CDR3 has 12 residues.

CDR3 residues: CASGSGHPNTGELFF. As DNA, the CDR3 is TGTGCCAGCGGAAGTGGGCACCCCAACACCGGGGAGCTGTTTTTT. The chain couples TRBV6-1 to TRBJ2-2; D is uncertain. Trimming removed 8 bases from V and 2 bases from J, with 15 bases in between. The CDR3 sequence is 15 residues long. From germline, CDR1 is MNHNS and CDR2 SASEGT.

This clone appeared a few times. The rearrangement links TRBV4-1 to TRBJ1-1, with 8 positions matching TRBD1. Germline V gene data show CDR1 as MGHRA and CDR2 as YSYEKL. J lost 5 bases, V lost 3 bases, and 5 bases had no gene match. CDR3 size: 14 residues. CDR3: CASSHPGGSTEAFF. The CDR3 nucleotides read TGCGCCAGCAGCCATCCAGGGGGCAGTACTGAAGCTTTCTTT.

CDR3 in DNA: TGTGCCAGCAGCCAAGAAGCAATTTCGGGACCCCTCCACTTT. Its protein product is CASSQEAISGPLHF. The genes are TRBV4-2 and TRBJ1-6; unclear D gene. Germline V lookup: CDR1 LGHNA, CDR2 YNFKEQ. The CDR3 has 14 residues. The germline V and J ends were trimmed by 0 bases and 12 bases, with 12 bases remaining between them.

The rearrangement joins TRBV30 to TRBJ1-3, with D unresolved. CDR3 length: 14 residues. The V gene lost 2 bases and the J gene lost 2 bases, with 10 bases spanning the gap. Germline CDR1 is GTSNPN and CDR2 is SVGIG (reference sequence). The CDR3 DNA sequence: TGTGCCTGGAGTCCAATCCGGCCTGGAAACACCATATATTTT. Translating gives CAWSPIRPGNTIYF.

The gene calls are TRBV5-4 and TRBJ1-2; 7 nucleotides align to TRBD1. This CDR3 has 13 amino acids. V dropped 2 bases and J dropped 6; count of bases not matched to a gene: 4. From germline, CDR1 is SGHNT and CDR2 YYREEE (reference sequence). As DNA, the CDR3 is TGTGCCAGCAGCTTACAAGGGGGCGATGGCTACACCTTC. Translated, it gives CASSLQGGDGYTF.

The rearrangement joins TRBV19 to TRBJ1-2; a weak D match, TRBD1 (6 bases). Per the germline V gene, CDR1 is LNHDA and CDR2 is SQIVND (reference sequence). V was cut by 5 bases and J by 3 bases, with 13 bases left in between. The CDR3 spans 14 residues. CDR3 sequence reads: CASSGGDTYYGYTF. The DNA for the CDR3 is TGTGCCAGTAGTGGCGGGGACACCTACTATGGCTACACCTTC.

This chain uses TRBV28 with TRBJ1-2, with 7 bases identical to TRBD1. The V gene's germline CDR1 is MDHEN and CDR2 SYDVKM. V lost 6 bases to trimming and J lost 0 bases; unmatched junction nucleotides: 7. The length of the CDR3 is 15 residues. The chain's CDR3 is CASSVQGYANYGYTF. In nucleotides, the CDR3 is TGTGCCAGCAGCGTACAGGGGTACGCTAACTATGGCTACACCTTC.

This clone showed up just a few times. The genes are TRBV5-4 and TRBJ1-1; D possibly corresponds to TRBD1 (5 bases). The CDR3 consists of 15 residues. Trimming cost V 0 bases and J 1 base, with 10 bases left between them. Germline V gene sequence: CDR1 SGHNT, CDR2 YYREEE (reference sequence). CDR3 in amino acids: CASSLVGATNTEAFF. CDR3 DNA: TGTGCCAGCAGCTTGGTAGGGGCGACGAACACTGAAGCTTTCTTT.